This is a list of T cell receptor beta chains from one sample in a study of OX40 agonist ivuxolimab in advanced cancers. The protocol was immunoSEQ multiplex PCR, while the TCRdb copy is restricted to in-frame clones and leaves out a portion. The table has 55,000 to 65,000 clones, around four fifths seen once. The source was CD4+ or CD8+ T cells sorted from blood, collected in a trial of the OX40 agonist ivuxolimab. The receptors here all came from an adult with an advanced solid tumor such as melanoma, head and neck, liver or kidney cancer. The CDR3 runs from the conserved cysteine through the conserved F or W. The D gene is left open where the match is weak. Size is stated for part of the rows, as once, few or many counts, or as a class when the clone is expanded.

CDR3nt: TGTGCCAGTAGTTCAACGGACGGCTGGGGTGAAAAACTGTTTTTT
CDR3aa: CASSSTDGWGEKLFF
abundance: NA
j_gene: TRBJ1-4
d_gene: NA
v_gene: TRBV19

CDR3nt: TGTGCCAGCAGTTTGGAAGCGGGAGCTAATGGAGAGACCCAGTACTTC
CDR3aa: CASSLEAGANGETQYF
abundance: NA
j_gene: TRBJ2-5
d_gene: TRBD2
v_gene: TRBV28

CDR3nt: TGTGCCAGCAGTTACGATGTGCCTGGGACTGAAGCTTTCTTT
CDR3aa: CASSYDVPGTEAFF
abundance: NA
j_gene: TRBJ1-1
d_gene: NA
v_gene: TRBV6-6

CDR3nt: TGTGCCAGCAGCGCCGCGGGGGGGCGGGTTCTCTCCACAGATACGCAGTATTTT
CDR3aa: CASSAAGGRVLSTDTQYF
abundance: NA
j_gene: TRBJ2-3
d_gene: TRBD2
v_gene: TRBV9

CDR3nt: TGCGCCAGCAGCCCAGCCTCGGACGAGCAGTACTTC
CDR3aa: CASSPASDEQYF
abundance: NA
j_gene: TRBJ2-7
d_gene: NA
v_gene: TRBV5-1

CDR3nt: TGTGCCAGCAGCCCAATCAGCCCCGGCGTCTCTGGGGCCAACGTCCTGACTTTC
CDR3aa: CASSPISPGVSGANVLTF
abundance: NA
j_gene: TRBJ2-6
d_gene: NA
v_gene: TRBV2

CDR3nt: TGCAGCGTTGGTGCAGCTCTAGCCAAAAACATTCAGTACTTC
CDR3aa: CSVGAALAKNIQYF
abundance: NA
j_gene: TRBJ2-4
d_gene: NA
v_gene: TRBV29-1

CDR3nt: TGCAGCGTTGAGGACAGGGGGCAAGAAAAACTGTTTTTT
CDR3aa: CSVEDRGQEKLFF
abundance: NA
j_gene: TRBJ1-4
d_gene: TRBD1
v_gene: TRBV29-1

CDR3nt: TGTGCCAGCACCCGGACAGGGTGGGAAGAGACCCAGTACTTC
CDR3aa: CASTRTGWEETQYF
abundance: once
j_gene: TRBJ2-5
d_gene: TRBD1
v_gene: TRBV7-2

CDR3nt: TGTGCCAGCGGACGGGACAGACAAGAGACCCAGTACTTC
CDR3aa: CASGRDRQETQYF
abundance: NA
j_gene: TRBJ2-5
d_gene: TRBD1
v_gene: TRBV6-1

CDR3nt: TGTGCCAGCAGTGAAGTAGGTGGGGGGGCCACAGATACGCAGTATTTT
CDR3aa: CASSEVGGGATDTQYF
abundance: NA
j_gene: TRBJ2-3
d_gene: NA
v_gene: TRBV6-1

CDR3nt: TGTGCCAGCAGCCTCTGGGGCACTTCCTACGAGCAGTACTTC
CDR3aa: CASSLWGTSYEQYF
abundance: NA
j_gene: TRBJ2-7
d_gene: NA
v_gene: TRBV11-1

CDR3nt: TGTGCCAGTAGTGGCTGGGACAGCGATCAGCCCCAGCATTTT
CDR3aa: CASSGWDSDQPQHF
abundance: NA
j_gene: TRBJ1-5
d_gene: TRBD1
v_gene: TRBV19

CDR3nt: TGTGCCAGCAGTTACCGAGCGGGAGGCACAGATACGCAGTATTTT
CDR3aa: CASSYRAGGTDTQYF
abundance: NA
j_gene: TRBJ2-3
d_gene: TRBD2
v_gene: TRBV6-5

CDR3nt: TGTGCCAGCAGTTCCCTGGCAGGAAACTACGAGCAGTACTTC
CDR3aa: CASSSLAGNYEQYF
abundance: NA
j_gene: TRBJ2-7
d_gene: NA
v_gene: TRBV5-6

CDR3nt: TGTGCCAGCAGCGGTCCGGGACAGGGCATCTACGAGCAGTACTTC
CDR3aa: CASSGPGQGIYEQYF
abundance: NA
j_gene: TRBJ2-7
d_gene: TRBD1
v_gene: TRBV9

CDR3nt: TGCAGTGCTAGGAGGACCGAAGCTTTCTTT
CDR3aa: CSARRTEAFF
abundance: NA
j_gene: TRBJ1-1
d_gene: NA
v_gene: TRBV20-1

CDR3nt: TGTGCCAGCTCAAAAGGGGGAGGACAGCCCCAGCATTTT
CDR3aa: CASSKGGGQPQHF
abundance: NA
j_gene: TRBJ1-5
d_gene: NA
v_gene: TRBV18

CDR3nt: TGTGCCAGCGGCACAGGGGGCGCTTATGAGCAGTTCTTC
CDR3aa: CASGTGGAYEQFF
abundance: NA
j_gene: TRBJ2-1
d_gene: TRBD1
v_gene: TRBV6-6

CDR3nt: TGTGCCAGCAGCTTAGGGTTCTCTGGGGCCAACGTCCTGACTTTC
CDR3aa: CASSLGFSGANVLTF
abundance: NA
j_gene: TRBJ2-6
d_gene: NA
v_gene: TRBV7-3

CDR3nt: TGTGCCAGCAGCCCCACAGGGGGAACTAATGAAAAACTGTTTTTT
CDR3aa: CASSPTGGTNEKLFF
abundance: NA
j_gene: TRBJ1-4
d_gene: TRBD1
v_gene: TRBV7-3

CDR3nt: TGCGCCAGCAGTCAAGTCAGGGTAGATACGCAGTATTTT
CDR3aa: CASSQVRVDTQYF
abundance: NA
j_gene: TRBJ2-3
d_gene: NA
v_gene: TRBV4-1

CDR3nt: TGTGCCAGCAGGGGGACAGGGTTCAATCAGCCCCAGCATTTT
CDR3aa: CASRGTGFNQPQHF
abundance: NA
j_gene: TRBJ1-5
d_gene: TRBD1
v_gene: TRBV2

CDR3nt: TGTGCCAGTAGTAGAACTAGTACGGACAATGAGCAGTTCTTC
CDR3aa: CASSRTSTDNEQFF
abundance: NA
j_gene: TRBJ2-1
d_gene: NA
v_gene: TRBV19

CDR3nt: TGTGCCAGCAGCTTAGCGTACAGGGGGCTCCCTCCCTACAATGAGCAGTTCTTC
CDR3aa: CASSLAYRGLPPYNEQFF
abundance: NA
j_gene: TRBJ2-1
d_gene: TRBD1
v_gene: TRBV7-6

CDR3nt: TGTGCCAGCAGCTCTCCCCAGGGGCCCCCGGGCAATCAGCCCCAGCATTTT
CDR3aa: CASSSPQGPPGNQPQHF
abundance: NA
j_gene: TRBJ1-5
d_gene: NA
v_gene: TRBV7-2

CDR3nt: TGTGCCAGCAGTAACGACCAGGCGTTCTATGGCTACACCTTC
CDR3aa: CASSNDQAFYGYTF
abundance: NA
j_gene: TRBJ1-2
d_gene: NA
v_gene: TRBV6-1

CDR3nt: TGCGCCAGCAGTGGCAGGGGGTCGCCCCAGCATTTT
CDR3aa: CASSGRGSPQHF
abundance: NA
j_gene: TRBJ1-5
d_gene: TRBD1
v_gene: TRBV10-1

CDR3nt: TGTGCCAGCAGTTACCCTGACAGGGGTAATCAGCCCCAGCATTTT
CDR3aa: CASSYPDRGNQPQHF
abundance: NA
j_gene: TRBJ1-5
d_gene: TRBD1
v_gene: TRBV6-5

CDR3nt: TGTGCCAGCAGCCTAATCGGACAGGGGACCGGGGAGCTGTTTTTT
CDR3aa: CASSLIGQGTGELFF
abundance: once
j_gene: TRBJ2-2
d_gene: TRBD1
v_gene: TRBV5-5

CDR3nt: TGTGCCAGCAGACTAGGGGGGCGGCTCAGCTCTGGGGCCAACGTCCTGACTTTC
CDR3aa: CASRLGGRLSSGANVLTF
abundance: NA
j_gene: TRBJ2-6
d_gene: NA
v_gene: TRBV5-6

CDR3nt: TGTGCCAGCAGCCAAAAACAGGGGGTCCAGCAGTACTTC
CDR3aa: CASSQKQGVQQYF
abundance: NA
j_gene: TRBJ2-7
d_gene: TRBD1
v_gene: TRBV14

CDR3nt: TGTGCCAGCAGGAAACAGGGGGCTGGTCAGCCCCAGCATTTT
CDR3aa: CASRKQGAGQPQHF
abundance: NA
j_gene: TRBJ1-5
d_gene: TRBD1
v_gene: TRBV2

CDR3nt: TGCAGCGTTGAAAGTTTCCTTGGGACAGGGGGATACTACGAGCAGTACTTC
CDR3aa: CSVESFLGTGGYYEQYF
abundance: NA
j_gene: TRBJ2-7
d_gene: TRBD1
v_gene: TRBV29-1

CDR3nt: TGTGCCAGCAGCGTAGGGTTAGGACAGGGGGCAGGTTACACCTTC
CDR3aa: CASSVGLGQGAGYTF
abundance: NA
j_gene: TRBJ1-2
d_gene: TRBD1
v_gene: TRBV9

CDR3nt: TGCGCCAGCAGCTTAACCGGGACCGGGGTCGGCTATGGCTACACCTTC
CDR3aa: CASSLTGTGVGYGYTF
abundance: NA
j_gene: TRBJ1-2
d_gene: NA
v_gene: TRBV5-1

CDR3nt: TGTGCCAGCAGCCCAGGAGGCCAGGGGTCCTACAATGAGCAGTTCTTC
CDR3aa: CASSPGGQGSYNEQFF
abundance: NA
j_gene: TRBJ2-1
d_gene: NA
v_gene: TRBV11-2

CDR3nt: TGTGCCAGCAGCTTAGCCCCTGGGAGGGAAGCTTTCTTT
CDR3aa: CASSLAPGREAFF
abundance: NA
j_gene: TRBJ1-1
d_gene: NA
v_gene: TRBV7-3

CDR3nt: TGTGCCAGCAGCTTAGAAACGGGGGACGGTGGGACAGATACGCAGTATTTT
CDR3aa: CASSLETGDGGTDTQYF
abundance: once
j_gene: TRBJ2-3
d_gene: NA
v_gene: TRBV13

CDR3nt: TGTGCCAGCAGCCAAAGGGGGACTGCCGCTGAAGCTTTCTTT
CDR3aa: CASSQRGTAAEAFF
abundance: NA
j_gene: TRBJ1-1
d_gene: NA
v_gene: TRBV14